This T cell receptor beta chain comes out of a study of T cell responses to AZD1222 COVID-19 vaccine. On this clone itself: Its antigen is still unknown.

This table comes from immunoSEQ multiplex PCR, and its TCRdb copy is limited to in-frame clones, with some not included. The table shows some 97,000 clones, with about nine tenths occurring only once. CDR1 and CDR2 (germline): MNHEY, SVGEGT. This CDR3 spans 17 amino acids. The germline V and J ends were trimmed by 2 bases and 5 bases, with 19 bases remaining between them. Study results and caveats: Baseline seropositivity occurred in only a handful of AZD1222 recipients.

The rearrangement links TRBV6-2 or TRBV6-3 to TRBJ1-5; the D is unclear. This sequence originates from an adult in good health. The sample here was peripheral blood, taken on day 0 of AZD1222 vaccination. Here the CDR3 DNA reads TGTGCCAGCAGTTACGAGGGAGCTTCTTTTCCAGATCAGCCCCAGCATTTT. Protein: CASSYEGASFPDQPQHF.